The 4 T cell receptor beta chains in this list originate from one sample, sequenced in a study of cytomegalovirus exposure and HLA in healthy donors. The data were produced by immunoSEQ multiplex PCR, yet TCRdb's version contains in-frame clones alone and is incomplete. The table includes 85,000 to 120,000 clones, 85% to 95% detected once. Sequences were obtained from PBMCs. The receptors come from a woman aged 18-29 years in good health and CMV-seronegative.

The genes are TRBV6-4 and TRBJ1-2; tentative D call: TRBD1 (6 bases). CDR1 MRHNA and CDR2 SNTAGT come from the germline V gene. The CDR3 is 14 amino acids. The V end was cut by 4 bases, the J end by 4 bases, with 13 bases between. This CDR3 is CASSAGDGVYGYTF. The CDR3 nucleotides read TGTGCCAGCAGTGCAGGGGATGGCGTCTATGGCTACACCTTC.

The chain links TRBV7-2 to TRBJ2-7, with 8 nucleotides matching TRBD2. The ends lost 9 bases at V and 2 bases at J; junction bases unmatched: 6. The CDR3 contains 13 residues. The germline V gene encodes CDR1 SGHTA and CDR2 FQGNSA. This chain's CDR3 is CASRLASAYEQYF. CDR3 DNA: TGTGCCAGTAGACTAGCGTCAGCCTACGAGCAGTACTTC.

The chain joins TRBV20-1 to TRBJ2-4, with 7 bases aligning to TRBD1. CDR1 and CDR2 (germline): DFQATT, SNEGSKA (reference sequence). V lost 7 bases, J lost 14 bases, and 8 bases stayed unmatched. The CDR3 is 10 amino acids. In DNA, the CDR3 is TGCAGTGGCAAAACTGACAGGGAGTACTTC. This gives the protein CSGKTDREYF.

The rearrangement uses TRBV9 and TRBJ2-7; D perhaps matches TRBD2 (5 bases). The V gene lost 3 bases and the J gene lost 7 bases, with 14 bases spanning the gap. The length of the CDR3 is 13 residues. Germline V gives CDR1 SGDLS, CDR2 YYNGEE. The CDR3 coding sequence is TGTGCCAGCAGCGCGTACCACGGGGTGGAGCAGTACTTC. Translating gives CASSAYHGVEQYF. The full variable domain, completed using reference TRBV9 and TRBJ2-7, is DSGVTQTPKHLITATGQRVTLRCSPRSGDLSVYWYQQSLDQGLQFLIQYYNGEERAKGNILERFSAQQFPDLHSELNLSSLELGDSALYFCASSAYHGVEQYFGPGTRLTVT.